Below, one T cell receptor (beta chain) is given with its context. Its antigen is unknown. This record belongs to a study of graft-versus-host responses after intestinal transplantation. Study overall: In this cohort, recipients had multivisceral, liver-intestinal, or isolated intestinal transplants. Every one of the recipients received anti-thymocyte globulin induction and afterwards took tacrolimus and steroids for three to four years.

Study-wide points: Peak circulating GvH clone levels tracked with early post-transplant HvG declines.

The method was immunoSEQ multiplex PCR; TCRdb's version includes in-frame clones alone and lacks a portion of them. Seen here are fewer than 60,000 clones, about 81% observed once, and the top ten hold roughly 0.45%. The source of this sequence is a human donor who was the organ donor for an intestinal transplant. The sample here was unstimulated CD4+ T cells sorted from spleen or lymph node cells, taken before transplant.

CDR3 DNA sequence: TGTGCCAGCAGTTACGCAGGGGCCCCAGATACGCAGTATTTT. This gives the protein CASSYAGAPDTQYF. The V gene is TRBV6-6, the J gene TRBJ2-3, with a tentative D call TRBD1 (6 bases). Looked up from germline, CDR1 is MNHNY and CDR2 is SVGAGI (reference sequence). Trimming pared 2 bases from V and 4 bases from J, leaving 10 bases between. This CDR3 has 14 residues.